This TCR beta chain was sequenced in a study of cytomegalovirus exposure and HLA in healthy donors. Study-level information: Unique TCR beta sequences numbering fewer than 130 million came from about 179 million T cells in an earlier analysis.

The study, taken as a whole, reports: Looking again later, the authors saw that most CMV-associated TCR beta chains seemed HLA-restricted.

Of note for this clone: What it binds is not known.

The PCR employed 60 Vbeta primers together with 13 Jbeta primers. Some clones are missing from TCRdb's copy, which holds only in-frame ones; the method was immunoSEQ multiplex PCR. The listing contains under 40,000 clones. CDR3 length equals 18 residues. Germline V CDR1 and CDR2: MNHEY, SMNVEV (reference sequence). The V segment lost 6 bases and the J segment 4 bases; nucleotides outside the gene matches: 18. The V and J genes are TRBV27 and TRBJ2-7; the match to TRBD1 covers 10 bases. Input material: PBMCs. The clonotype was recovered from a woman between 40 and 55 years old in good health and CMV-seropositive. CDR3: CASSQIPPWGQGSYEQYF. The CDR3 region has the DNA TGTGCCAGCAGCCAAATACCTCCCTGGGGACAGGGGTCTTACGAGCAGTACTTC.